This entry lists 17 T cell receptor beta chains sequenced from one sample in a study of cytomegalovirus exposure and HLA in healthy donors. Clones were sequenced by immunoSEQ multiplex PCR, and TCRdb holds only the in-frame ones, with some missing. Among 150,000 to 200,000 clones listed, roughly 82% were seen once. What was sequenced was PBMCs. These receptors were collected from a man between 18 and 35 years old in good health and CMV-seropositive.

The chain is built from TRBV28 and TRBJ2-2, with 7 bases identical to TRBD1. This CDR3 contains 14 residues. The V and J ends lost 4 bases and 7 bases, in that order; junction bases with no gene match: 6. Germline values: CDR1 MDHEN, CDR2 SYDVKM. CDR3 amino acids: CASSSHRGVGELFF. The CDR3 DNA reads TGTGCCAGCAGTTCCCACAGGGGAGTCGGGGAGCTGTTTTTT.

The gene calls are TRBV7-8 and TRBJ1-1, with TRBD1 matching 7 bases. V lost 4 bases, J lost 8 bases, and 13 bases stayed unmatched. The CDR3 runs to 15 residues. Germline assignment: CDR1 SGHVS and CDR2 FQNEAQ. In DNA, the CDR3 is TGTGCCAGCAGCTCCCCGGGACAGCCAATTCCCGAAGCTTTCTTT. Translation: CASSSPGQPIPEAFF.

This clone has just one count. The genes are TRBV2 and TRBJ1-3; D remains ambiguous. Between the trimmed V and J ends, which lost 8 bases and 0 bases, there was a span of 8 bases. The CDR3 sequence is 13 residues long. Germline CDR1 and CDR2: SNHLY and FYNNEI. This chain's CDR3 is CASGRDSGNTIYF. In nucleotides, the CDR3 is TGTGCCAGCGGACGGGACTCTGGAAACACCATATATTTT. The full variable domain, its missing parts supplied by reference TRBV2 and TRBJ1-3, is EPEVTQTPSHQVTQMGQEVILRCVPISNHLYFYWYRQILGQKVEFLVSFYNNEISEKSEIFDDQFSVERPDGSNFTLKIRSTKLEDSAMYFCASGRDSGNTIYFGEGSWLTVV.

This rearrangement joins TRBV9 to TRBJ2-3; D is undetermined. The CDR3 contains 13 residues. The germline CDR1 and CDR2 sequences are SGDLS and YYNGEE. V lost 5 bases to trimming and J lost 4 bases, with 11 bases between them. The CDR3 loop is CASRAGEADTQYF. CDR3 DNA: TGTGCCAGCAGGGCCGGAGAGGCAGATACGCAGTATTTT.

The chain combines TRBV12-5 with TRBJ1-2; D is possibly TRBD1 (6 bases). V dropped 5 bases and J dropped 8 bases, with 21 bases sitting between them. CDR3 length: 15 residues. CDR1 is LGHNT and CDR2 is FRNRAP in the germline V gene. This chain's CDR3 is CASGQTGGNTGGYTF. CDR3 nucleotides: TGTGCTAGTGGTCAGACAGGTGGAAATACGGGAGGCTACACCTTC. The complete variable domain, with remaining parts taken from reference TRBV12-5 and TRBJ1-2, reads DARVTQTPRHKVTEMGQEVTMRCQPILGHNTVFWYRQTMMQGLELLAYFRNRAPLDDSGMPKDRFSAEMPDATLATLKIQPSEPRDSAVYFCASGQTGGNTGGYTFGSGTRLTVV.

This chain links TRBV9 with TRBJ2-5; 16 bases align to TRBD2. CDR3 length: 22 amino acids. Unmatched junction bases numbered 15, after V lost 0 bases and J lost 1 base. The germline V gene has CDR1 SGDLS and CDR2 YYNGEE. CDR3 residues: CASSVALGGLAGGPSSQETQYF. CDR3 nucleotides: TGTGCCAGCAGCGTAGCATTGGGGGGACTAGCGGGAGGGCCATCGTCCCAAGAGACCCAGTACTTC.

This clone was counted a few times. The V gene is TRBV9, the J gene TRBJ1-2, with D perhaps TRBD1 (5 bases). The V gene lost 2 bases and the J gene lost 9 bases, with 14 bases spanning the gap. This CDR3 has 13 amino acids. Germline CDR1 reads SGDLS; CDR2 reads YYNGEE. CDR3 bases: TGTGCCAGCAGCGTCCCGGGGCGGGATCGCTACACCTTC. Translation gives CASSVPGRDRYTF.

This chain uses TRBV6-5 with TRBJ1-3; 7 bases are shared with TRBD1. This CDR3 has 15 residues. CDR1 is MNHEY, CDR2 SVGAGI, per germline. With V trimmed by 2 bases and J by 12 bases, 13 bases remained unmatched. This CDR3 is CASSYEGAGQSVIYF. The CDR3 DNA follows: TGTGCCAGCAGTTACGAGGGGGCTGGACAGTCCGTCATATATTTT.

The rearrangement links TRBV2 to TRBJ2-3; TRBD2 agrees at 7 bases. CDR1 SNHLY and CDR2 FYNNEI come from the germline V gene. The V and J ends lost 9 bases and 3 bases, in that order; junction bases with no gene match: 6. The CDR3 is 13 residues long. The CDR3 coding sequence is TGTGCCAGAAGGGGACTACAGACAGATACGCAGTATTTT. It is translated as CARRGLQTDTQYF.

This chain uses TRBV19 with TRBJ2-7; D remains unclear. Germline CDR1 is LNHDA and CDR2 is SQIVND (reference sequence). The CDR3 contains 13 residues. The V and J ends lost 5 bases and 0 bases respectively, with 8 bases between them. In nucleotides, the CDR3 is TGTGCCAGTAGTCTTTACAGCTCCTACGAGCAGTACTTC. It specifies CASSLYSSYEQYF.

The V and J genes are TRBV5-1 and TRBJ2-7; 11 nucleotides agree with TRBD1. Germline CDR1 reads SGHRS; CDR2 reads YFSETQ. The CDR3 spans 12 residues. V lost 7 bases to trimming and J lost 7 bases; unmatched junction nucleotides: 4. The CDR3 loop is CASSGTGGEQYF. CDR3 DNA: TGCGCCAGCTCCGGGACAGGGGGAGAGCAGTACTTC.

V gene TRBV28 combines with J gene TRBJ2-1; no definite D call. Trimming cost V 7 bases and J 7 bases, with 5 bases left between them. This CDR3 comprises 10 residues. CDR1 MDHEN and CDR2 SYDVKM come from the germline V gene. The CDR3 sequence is CASTGNEQFF. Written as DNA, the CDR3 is TGTGCCAGCACCGGGAATGAGCAGTTCTTC.

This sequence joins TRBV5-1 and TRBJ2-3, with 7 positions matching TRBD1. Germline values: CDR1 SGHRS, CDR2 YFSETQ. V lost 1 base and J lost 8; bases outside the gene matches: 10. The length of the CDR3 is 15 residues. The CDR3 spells CASSLPTGVATTQYF. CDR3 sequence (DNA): TGCGCCAGCAGCTTGCCCACAGGGGTCGCTACTACGCAGTATTTT.

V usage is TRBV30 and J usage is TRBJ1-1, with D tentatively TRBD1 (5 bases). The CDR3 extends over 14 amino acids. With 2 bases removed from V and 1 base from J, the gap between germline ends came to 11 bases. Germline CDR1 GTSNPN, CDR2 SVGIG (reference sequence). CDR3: CAWSPRQRNTEAFF. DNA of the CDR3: TGTGCCTGGAGTCCCAGACAGAGGAACACTGAAGCTTTCTTT.

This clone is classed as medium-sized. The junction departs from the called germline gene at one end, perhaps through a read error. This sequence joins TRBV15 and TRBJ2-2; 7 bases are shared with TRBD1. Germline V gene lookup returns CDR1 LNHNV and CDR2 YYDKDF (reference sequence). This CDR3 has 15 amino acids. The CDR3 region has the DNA TGTGCCACCAGCGCAGAGGGGGCCAGCACCGGCGAGCTGTTTTTT. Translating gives CATSAEGASTGELFF.

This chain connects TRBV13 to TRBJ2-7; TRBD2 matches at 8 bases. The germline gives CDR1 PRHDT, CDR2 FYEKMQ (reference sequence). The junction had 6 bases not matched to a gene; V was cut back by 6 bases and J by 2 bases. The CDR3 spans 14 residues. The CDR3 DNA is TGTGCCAGCAGGTCGGGACTAGTCCCCTACGAGCAGTACTTC. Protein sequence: CASRSGLVPYEQYF.

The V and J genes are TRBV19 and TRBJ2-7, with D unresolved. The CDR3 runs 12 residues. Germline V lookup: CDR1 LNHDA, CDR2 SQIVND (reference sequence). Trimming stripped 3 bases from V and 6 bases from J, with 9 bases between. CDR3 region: CASSMGYTEQYF. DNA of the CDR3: TGTGCCAGTAGTATGGGCTATACCGAGCAGTACTTC.